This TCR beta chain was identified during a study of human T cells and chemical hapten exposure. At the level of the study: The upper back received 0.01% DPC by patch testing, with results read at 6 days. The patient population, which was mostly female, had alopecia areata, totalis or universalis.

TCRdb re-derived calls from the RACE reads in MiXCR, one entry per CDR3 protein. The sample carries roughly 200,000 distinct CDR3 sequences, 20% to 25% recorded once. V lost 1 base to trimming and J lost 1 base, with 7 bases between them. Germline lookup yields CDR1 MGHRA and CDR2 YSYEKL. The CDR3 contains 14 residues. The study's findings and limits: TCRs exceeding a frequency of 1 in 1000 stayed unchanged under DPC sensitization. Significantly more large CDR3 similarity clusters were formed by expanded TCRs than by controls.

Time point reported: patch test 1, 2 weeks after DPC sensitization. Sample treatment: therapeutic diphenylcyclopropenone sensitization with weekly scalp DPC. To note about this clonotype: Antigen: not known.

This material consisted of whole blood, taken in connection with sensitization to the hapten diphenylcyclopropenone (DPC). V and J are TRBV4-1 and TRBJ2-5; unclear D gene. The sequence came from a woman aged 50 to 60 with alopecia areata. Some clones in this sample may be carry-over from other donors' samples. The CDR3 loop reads CASSQAQTQETQYF. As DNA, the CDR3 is TGCGCCAGCAGCCAAGCGCAGACCCAAGAGACCCAGTACTTC.